Sequencing of this T cell receptor beta chain was carried out in a study of blood T cell repertoires in COVID-19 (dated by TCRdb to 2019 to 2021). About the investigation overall: Collaborator samples came from the United States, Italy and Spain and covered acute and convalescent phases of COVID-19. Where available, HLA class I and class II types were taken from metadata supplied by the sample provider and were not determined by assay-based typing. The dataset comprised deeply sampled blood TCRbeta repertoires from subjects exposed to, actively infected with, or recovered from COVID-19. The prospective study material was composed of cDNA or gDNA derived from T cells, B-cell-depleted T cells, or PBMCs. Sample metadata almost always included a de-identified subject ID, COVID-19 status, age in years and sex. The repertoires were made available in a free public database intended to serve as a resource for research on the immune response to SARS-CoV-2. The samples were drawn from the first 160 participants of the ongoing ImmuneRACE study and from over a thousand subjects provided by 6 global collaborators.

Samples from volunteer blood donors who had recovered from COVID-19 were contributed by a second Seattle source. The collaborating institutions used their own protocols to collect whole blood in K2EDTA tubes. For TCRbeta analysis, collaborators shipped samples as frozen whole blood, isolated PBMCs, or DNA extracted from either of those sample types. TCRbeta CDR3 regions were amplified from genomic DNA using the immunoSEQ Assay, a bias-controlled multiplex PCR. Concerning the study's data processing: Nucleated cell counts per sample were estimated from amplification of reference gene primers within the assay. To quantify the absolute abundance of each unique TCRbeta CDR3 rearrangement, sequence reads were collapsed and filtered. For each sample, productive Simpson clonality was calculated as the square root of Simpson's diversity index across productive rearrangements. Not all clones reach the TCRdb copy of this immuneACCESS table, which keeps in-frame sequences only. Checked studies attribute under half of the gap to unresolved V genes and leave the rest unexplained. Clone size and V and J calls were adopted from that table, with D and trimming inferred from the DNA. Here the sample has over 250,000 clones; roughly 86% occur a single time. The ten largest clones take up approximately 9.4% of the sample.

Study-wide conclusions, independent of this receptor: The amount of clinical and demographic metadata varied by source and participant and was provided uncurated.

This clone was counted only a few times. No cognate antigen has been identified for it. Nothing much larger sits one base from this clone, and base qualities are not available. CDR3 length: 15 amino acids, cysteine to phenylalanine. Only the CDR3 DNA is retained, 45 bases long and in frame from the first base. Trimming takes 2 bases off V and 4 bases off J; junction bases not matched to a gene: 8. Per the germline V gene, SQVTM is the CDR1 and ANQGSEA is the CDR2. Sequenced: peripheral blood. The clonotype was recovered from a man in his forties or fifties who had recovered from COVID-19. The chain is assembled from TRBV29-1 and TRBJ2-7; TRBD2 aligns with 10 central bases. The CDR3 loop reads CSVELLAGVPYEQYF. DNA sequence: TGCAGCGTTGAATTGCTAGCGGGAGTACCGTACGAGCAGTACTTC.